This TCR beta chain was profiled in a study of T cells in Graves' hyperthyroidism and ophthalmopathy. This clonotype occurred many times. What it recognizes is unknown. Criteria for exclusion of patients were uncontrolled infection, other autoimmune disease, pregnancy or lactation. The TCR beta CDR3 regions underwent amplification using RNA transcripts as the source. The HTBI set primed first-round TCR CDR3 RT-PCR. A single record per CDR3 protein comes from TCRdb applying MiXCR to the multiplex PCR reads. Here the sample spans under 350,000 distinct CDR3 sequences, around 13% being singletons. This CDR3 has 16 residues. From germline, CDR1 is MNHEY and CDR2 SVGAGI. V lost 5 bases, J lost 4 bases, and 15 bases lay in between. Study-wide points: Most clonotypes that expanded in the thyroid above 0.001 also showed up in blood.

This TCR derives from a middle-aged woman with Graves' hyperthyroidism. The specimen was blood. The V and J genes are TRBV6-5 and TRBJ1-6; D might be TRBD1 (5 bases). The CDR3 here is CASSAGGYRYNSPLHF. The CDR3 nucleotides read TGTGCCAGCAGTGCCGGGGGTTATCGTTATAATTCACCCCTCCACTTT.